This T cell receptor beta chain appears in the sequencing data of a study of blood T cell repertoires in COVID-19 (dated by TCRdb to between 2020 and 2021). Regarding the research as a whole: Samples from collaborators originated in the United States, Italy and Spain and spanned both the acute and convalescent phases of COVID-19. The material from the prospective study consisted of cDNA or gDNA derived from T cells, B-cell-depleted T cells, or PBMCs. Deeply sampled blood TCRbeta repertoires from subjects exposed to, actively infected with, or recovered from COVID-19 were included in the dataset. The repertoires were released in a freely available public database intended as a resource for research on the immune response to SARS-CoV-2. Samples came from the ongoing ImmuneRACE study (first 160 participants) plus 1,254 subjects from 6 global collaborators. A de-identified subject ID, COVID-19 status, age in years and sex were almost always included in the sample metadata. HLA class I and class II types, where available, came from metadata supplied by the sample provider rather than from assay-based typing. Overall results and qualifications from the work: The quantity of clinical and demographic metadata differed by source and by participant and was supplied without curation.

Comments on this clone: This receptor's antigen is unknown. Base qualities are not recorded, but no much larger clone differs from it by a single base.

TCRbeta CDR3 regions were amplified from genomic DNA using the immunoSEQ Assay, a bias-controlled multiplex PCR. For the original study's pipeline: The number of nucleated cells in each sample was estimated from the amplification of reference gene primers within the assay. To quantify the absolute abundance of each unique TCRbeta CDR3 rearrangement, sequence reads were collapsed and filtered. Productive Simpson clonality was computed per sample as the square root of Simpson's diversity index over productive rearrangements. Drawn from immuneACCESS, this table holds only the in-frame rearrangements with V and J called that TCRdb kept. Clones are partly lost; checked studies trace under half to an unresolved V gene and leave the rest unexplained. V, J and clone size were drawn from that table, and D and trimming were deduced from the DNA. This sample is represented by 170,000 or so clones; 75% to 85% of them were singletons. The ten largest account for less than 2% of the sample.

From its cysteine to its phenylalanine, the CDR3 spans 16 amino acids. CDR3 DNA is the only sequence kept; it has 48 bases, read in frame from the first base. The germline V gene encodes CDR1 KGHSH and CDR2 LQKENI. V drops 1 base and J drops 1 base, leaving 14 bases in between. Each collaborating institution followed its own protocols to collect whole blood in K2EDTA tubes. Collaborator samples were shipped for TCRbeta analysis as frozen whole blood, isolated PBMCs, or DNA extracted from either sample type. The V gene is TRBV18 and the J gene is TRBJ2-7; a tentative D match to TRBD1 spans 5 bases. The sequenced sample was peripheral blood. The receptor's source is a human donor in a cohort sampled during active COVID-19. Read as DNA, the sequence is TGTGCCAGCTCACCACAAAATAACAGGTTTTCCTACGAGCAGTACTTC. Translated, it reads CASSPQNNRFSYEQYF. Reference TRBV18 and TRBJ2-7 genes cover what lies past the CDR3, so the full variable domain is NAGVMQNPRHLVRRRGQEARLRCSPMKGHSHVYWYRQLPEEGLKFMVYLQKENIIDESGMPKERFSAEFPKEGPSILRIQQVVRGDSAAYFCASSPQNNRFSYEQYFGPGTRLTVT.